This entry concerns a single T cell receptor (beta chain). The target antigen is unknown. This sample stems from a study of type 1 and type 2 diabetes patients. Study-level information: T cells were magnetically sorted from PBMCs as CD4+ or CD8+ subsets. Study results and limitations: Highly-expanded CD4+ clones were few in type 2 diabetes, median one, approximately 3.9% of reads.

Diabetic patients met standard criteria for type 1 or type 2 diabetes. PCR was run on genomic DNA. Multiplex PCR with 30 forward and 13 reverse primers amplified the TCR beta CDR3. Using its own MiXCR run on the multiplex PCR reads, TCRdb lists one record per CDR3 protein. The profile shows about 250,000 distinct CDR3 sequences, 45% to 60% of them singletons. Germline V gene lookup returns CDR1 SGHTA and CDR2 FQGNSA. Trimming left V 8 bases short and J 4 bases short, with 18 bases between. The CDR3 covers 14 residues. V usage is TRBV7-2 and J usage is TRBJ2-7; D is perhaps TRBD2 (6 bases). This TCR derives from a man in his late teens or twenties with type 2 diabetes. The material sequenced was peripheral blood mononuclear cells (PBMCs). Here the CDR3 DNA reads TGTGCCAGCGGGGGGTTTCCTCTATCTTACGAGCAGTACTTC. Amino acids: CASGGFPLSYEQYF.